The entry below describes one T cell receptor (beta chain). The antigen is undetermined. The sample is drawn from a study of T cells after yellow fever vaccination. 5'RACE template switching added a universal primer site and UMIs to TCR cDNA. TCRdb called the 5' RACE reads again in MiXCR, with one record for every CDR3 protein. The profile shows about 320,000 distinct CDR3 sequences, roughly 7% of them singletons. Broader study findings: By day 5 rather than day 15, the secondary response had peaked, though it was weaker. A limited proportion of clonotypes was detected within both the CD4 and CD8 compartments. Most primary-vaccination clones reappeared after the booster (approximately 97% CD4, 88% CD8).

This CDR3 is 16 amino acids long. The V segment lost 0 bases and the J segment 7 bases; nucleotides outside the gene matches: 9. Germline V lookup: CDR1 SGHNT, CDR2 YYREEE (reference sequence). This TCR derives from a man younger than 35 who received the YFV17D yellow fever vaccine. Here the sequenced sample was PBMCs, taken about 49 days after the first yellow fever vaccination. The rearrangement joins TRBV5-4 to TRBJ2-1; 8 nucleotides agree with TRBD2. Written as DNA, the CDR3 is TGTGCCAGCAGCTTGGCCTCCGGACTAGCTACAAATGAGCAGTTCTTC. This gives the protein CASSLASGLATNEQFF. The full variable domain, in which reference TRBV5-4 and TRBJ2-1 provide the parts outside the CDR3, is ETGVTQSPTHLIKTRGQQVTLRCSSQSGHNTVSWYQQALGQGPQFIFQYYREEENGRGNFPPRFSGLQFPNYSSELNVNALELDDSALYLCASSLASGLATNEQFFGPGTRLTVL.